This T cell receptor beta chain was observed in a study of cytomegalovirus exposure and HLA in healthy donors (dated by TCRdb to about 2017). With respect to the entire study: According to an earlier analysis of 587 of the donors, about 190 million T cells yielded roughly 100 million unique TCR beta sequences and more than 250 Gb of sequence data. An early release that covered 500 to 800 HLA-typed donors contained 300 to 350 gigabases of sequencing data and tens of millions of unique TCR sequences. Of the approximately 400 genotyped donors, 65% to 90% were placed in the genetic ancestry cluster associated with self-reported Caucasian donors. The study aimed to test whether signatures of past pathogen exposure could be identified by cataloging public T cell receptors. The study used immunosequencing to profile the T cell repertoires of 666 subjects and linked those repertoires to cytomegalovirus serostatus. In addition to the first cohort of approximately 650 subjects, a separate validation cohort of 130 or so different subjects was used. To predict cytomegalovirus infection status, the study brought together high-throughput TCR immunosequencing, statistical association of individual TCRs with disease status, and machine learning. In a later analysis, previously published TCR beta repertoires from 550 to 700 donors were re-analyzed and high-resolution HLA genotyping was added so that TCR occurrence patterns could be studied. Rather than drawing on any new phenotypic data, the later analysis identified candidate immune exposures from TCR beta sequences and the way those sequences occurred across donors. In an earlier analysis of several hundred of the donors, high-throughput TCR beta sequencing was used to judge whether each TCR beta V gene segment behaved as functional or pseudogenic. Donor age, sex, ethnicity and CMV serostatus were collected together with the repertoire data. A later genetic analysis used genome-wide SNP genotypes for about three fifths of the 666 donors, treating that subset as a discovery cohort. Every repertoire in the discovery cohort had been generated on one and the same sequencing platform. HLA typing included class I and class II loci at four-digit resolution. Typing coverage differed by locus: A, B, C, DRB1 and DQB1 were typed in roughly 620-630 donors, DQA1 in 500 to 550, DPA1 in 606, and DPB1 in 400 to 490. A handful of DR-DQ haplotypes were handled as single units for association and clustering because linkage in the cohort was strong. Among 350 to 400 genotyped donors of the cohort, an average of approximately 250,000 unique TCR beta nucleotide sequences were sequenced per donor, roughly 20% of them non-productive. Overall study outcomes, separate from this receptor: In a later genetic analysis, fewer N-insertions in productive TCRs were reported among donors in an Asian-associated ancestry cluster than the 666-donor mean. It was suggested by the authors that the approach could potentially be generalized to other disease states and immunological phenotypes. Specific HLA alleles were associated with around 18,000 TCR beta sequences at a false discovery rate of 0.05 in a later analysis. A further reported finding was that TCR beta sequences accurately predicted the HLA-A and HLA-B alleles for most subjects in the first cohort. The study gave a list of 150 to 200 TCR beta chains associated with cytomegalovirus. In a later analysis, HLA-associated TCR beta chains were found to be more clonally expanded and to have lower generation probabilities than equally common non-associated chains. Linkage disequilibrium might explain the correlated functional status among segregating V segments, but an unknown experimental factor could not be excluded. Because some donors lacked HLA typing at each locus, the association tests relied only on the typed subset. Because counts were too low, roughly 17 rarely observed V segments, including chromosome 9 orphons, were left out of the earlier analysis of 587 of the donors. When HLA alleles, especially DR and DQ, strongly co-occurred, TCR associations were difficult to assign to individual alleles. According to a later analysis, parvovirus B19, influenza, CMV and Epstein-Barr virus appeared linked to several top co-occurrence clusters. Only TCR beta chains were sequenced in this cohort, and the absence of alpha or paired-chain data limited detectable features. A group of highly shared sequence variants was considered likely to be a technical artifact of the sequencing pipeline. Cytomegalovirus status was reported to be diagnosed by the classifier with high specificity and sensitivity in both the original and validation cohorts. A few of the identified cytomegalovirus-associated TCR beta chains were confirmed in vitro to be specific for cytomegalovirus antigens. Immune exposure information for the cohort was limited to CMV serostatus. In a later analysis, most CMV-associated TCR beta chains were found to appear HLA-restricted, with HLA associations seemingly driven largely by CMV exposure. Most TCR sequences were observed very rarely across donors, whereas some public TCRs were present in many individuals. A later genetic analysis associated a missense DCLRE1C variant with V-gene and J-gene trimming of TCR beta chains, and an independent cohort replicated the association. Broadly in line with IMGT annotations, most TCR beta V segments showed up in productive rearrangements about 90% or about 30% of the time in an earlier analysis of several hundred of the donors. The presence/absence analyses assumed that sequencing depth was roughly uniform across donors, and that assumption may not be true. The 87-base-pair reads could not distinguish some IMGT-functional V segments, including TRBV6-2 and TRBV6-3, so those segments were excluded. In a later analysis, TCR association rates were found to vary across HLA loci, with the most associated TCRs seen for DRB1 alleles and the fewest for HLA-C alleles.

In total, just over 650 healthy bone marrow donors made up the cohort. At the time of sampling, all cohort members were nominally healthy, though unrecorded immune exposures were likely present. The donor was CMV seronegative and was included in the group of under 450 seronegative cohort members. A peripheral blood sample was provided by each donor, and peripheral blood mononuclear cells were used for TCR beta sequencing. Genomic DNA was extracted from the blood cell samples with the Qiagen DNeasy Blood Extraction Kit. Germline trimming amounts to 5 bases on V and 4 bases on J, with 5 as the count of junction bases outside the gene matches. CDR1 is given as SNHLY and CDR2 as FYNNEI, both from the germline V gene. From its cysteine to its phenylalanine, the CDR3 spans 14 amino acids. The entry retains the CDR3 DNA only, 42 bases that are in frame from base 1. The library came from the immunoSEQ multiplex PCR assay. The multiplex PCR relied on a mix of 60 forward primers for TCR Vbeta segments and 13 reverse primers for TCR Jbeta segments. Amplification of the CDR3 region of rearranged TCR beta genes was performed with a multiplex PCR assay on genomic DNA. Amplified TCR beta libraries were sequenced as 87-base-pair reads on the Illumina HiSeq System. Per the source publication's procedure: Across the 670 or so repertoires, a later analysis counted roughly 84 million unique TCR beta chains, 8.5 million to 12 million of which were shared by at least two donors. A nearest-neighbor algorithm error-corrected the raw reads and collapsed the reads into unique sequences, merging closely related sequences to remove PCR and sequencing errors. CDR3 sequences were aligned to IMGT reference sequences to assign V, D and J gene segments. Each retained sequence needed at least a six-nucleotide match to both a V gene segment and a J gene segment. A rearrangement was called productive if the CDR3 had no stop codons and remained in frame with V and J, and every other rearrangement was called non-productive. CDR3 was defined by IMGT convention, running from the second conserved V-encoded cysteine to the conserved J-encoded phenylalanine. Sequences without an unambiguous match to a single V gene segment were excluded from the earlier analysis of 450 to 650 of the donors. In an earlier analysis of some 590 of the donors, a V segment was called functional when productive rearrangements were above 56.7%, and segregating when the standard deviation between donors exceeded 5%. A statistical classification framework was developed to diagnose cytomegalovirus status using the catalog of TCR beta chain sequences. A later analysis assigned V and J genes by comparing TCR nucleotide sequences with IMGT/GENE-DB human TR gene sequences. A later analysis assigned CDR3 sequences and most-parsimonious VDJ recombination scenarios with the TCRdist pipeline. In a later analysis, every TCR beta chain was defined by the combination of its CDR3 amino acid sequence and its V-gene family, and reads without a unique V-gene family were dropped. As a way to deal with suspected cross-contamination and a sequencing artifact, a later analysis dropped nearly 600 nucleotide sequences that were highly shared and had low generation probability. A later analysis calculated a clonal expansion index for each public chain from normalized within-repertoire ranks of inferred template counts. A later analysis computed generation probabilities with a VDJ recombination model fitted to out-of-frame rearrangements, and checked the results against IGoR. Hypergeometric tests were used in a later analysis to score TCR-TCR, TCR-HLA and TCR-CMV co-occurrence, with a repertoire-size bias correction applied to the TCR pairs. To estimate false discovery rates, a later analysis permuted the HLA or CMV assignments 20 times. In a later analysis, co-occurring TCRs were grouped using DBSCAN, with TCRdist sequence similarity added in when clustering inside HLA-allele-positive subsets. Repertoires with fewer than 30,000 or more than 120,000 public chains, plus five repertoires with anomalous nucleotide sharing, were excluded from co-occurrence clustering. In TCRdb, the immuneACCESS table is reduced to in-frame sequences with V and J assigned. These tables do not hold every clone; where another copy was compared, an unresolved V gene accounts for under half, and the others remain unexplained. The V and J calls and clone size were taken over from that table, and D and trimming were inferred from the DNA. In this sample the table shows 140,000 or so clones, around 75% of which occur a single time. The top ten clonotypes cover 1.2% of the sample.

Concerning this clone: The antigen it binds to is not known. It has no much larger one-base neighbor in the sample; base qualities were not kept.

Sequencing was performed on PBMCs. The V gene is TRBV2 and the J gene is TRBJ1-1; the central 9 bases match TRBD1. The receptor was derived from a female donor in good health and CMV-seronegative. At the DNA level, the sequence is TGTGCCAGCAGTCAAACAGGGGGCATCACTGAAGCTTTCTTT. It translates as CASSQTGGITEAFF.